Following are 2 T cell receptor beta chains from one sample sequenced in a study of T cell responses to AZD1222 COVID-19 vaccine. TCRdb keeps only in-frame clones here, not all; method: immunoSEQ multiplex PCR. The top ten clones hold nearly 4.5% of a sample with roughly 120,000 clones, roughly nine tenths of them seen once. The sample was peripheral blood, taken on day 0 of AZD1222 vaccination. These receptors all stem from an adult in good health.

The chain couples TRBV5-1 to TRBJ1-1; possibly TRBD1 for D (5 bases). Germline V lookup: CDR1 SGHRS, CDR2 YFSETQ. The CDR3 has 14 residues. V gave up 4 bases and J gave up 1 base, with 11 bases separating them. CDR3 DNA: TGCGCCAGCAGCCTAGACACAGGGAACACTGAAGCTTTCTTT. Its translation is CASSLDTGNTEAFF.

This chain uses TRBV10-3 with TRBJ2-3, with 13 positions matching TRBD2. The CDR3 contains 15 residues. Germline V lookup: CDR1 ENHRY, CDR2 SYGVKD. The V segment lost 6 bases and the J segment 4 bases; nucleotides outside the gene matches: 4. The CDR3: CAIRGLAGEADTQYF. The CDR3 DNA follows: TGTGCCATCAGAGGACTAGCGGGAGAGGCAGATACGCAGTATTTT.